What follows describes a single TCR beta chain. Its specific antigen is unknown. No quality values exist for individual bases; no much larger clone is one base distant. The library was obtained by the immunoSEQ multiplex PCR assay. The multiplex PCR relied on a mix of 60 forward primers for TCR Vbeta segments and 13 reverse primers for TCR Jbeta segments. Amplification of the CDR3 region of rearranged TCR beta genes was performed with a multiplex PCR assay on genomic DNA. The amplified TCR beta libraries were sequenced on the Illumina HiSeq System as 87-base-pair reads. The authors processed their data as follows. Across the 500 to 700 repertoires, a later analysis counted some 80 million unique TCR beta chains, around 11 million of which were shared by at least two donors. A nearest-neighbor algorithm error-corrected the raw reads and collapsed the reads into unique sequences, merging closely related sequences to remove PCR and sequencing errors. V, D and J gene segments were assigned by aligning CDR3 sequences to IMGT reference sequences. For a sequence to be retained, at least a six-nucleotide match to both a V gene segment and a J gene segment was required. A rearrangement was called productive if the CDR3 had no stop codons and remained in frame with V and J, and every other rearrangement was called non-productive. Following IMGT convention, CDR3 was defined as the stretch from the second conserved V-encoded cysteine to the conserved J-encoded phenylalanine. The earlier analysis of some 580 of the donors excluded any sequence lacking an unambiguous match to a single V gene segment. In an earlier analysis of 587 of the donors, a V segment was called functional when productive rearrangements were above 56.7%, and segregating when the standard deviation between donors exceeded 5%. A statistical classification framework was built for diagnosing cytomegalovirus status from the catalog of TCR beta chain sequences. V and J gene assignment, in a later analysis, came from comparing TCR nucleotide sequences with IMGT/GENE-DB human TR gene sequences. Using the TCRdist pipeline, a later analysis assigned CDR3 sequences along with most-parsimonious VDJ recombination scenarios. In a later analysis, every TCR beta chain was defined by the combination of its CDR3 amino acid sequence and its V-gene family, and reads without a unique V-gene family were dropped. As a way to deal with suspected cross-contamination and a sequencing artifact, a later analysis dropped approximately 570 nucleotide sequences that were highly shared and had low generation probability. For each public chain, a later analysis derived a clonal expansion index from normalized ranks of inferred template counts within each repertoire. Generation probabilities in a later analysis came from a VDJ recombination model fitted to out-of-frame rearrangements, and those results were checked against IGoR. In a later analysis, hypergeometric tests were used to score TCR-TCR, TCR-HLA and TCR-CMV co-occurrence, with a repertoire-size bias correction applied to TCR pairs. A later analysis estimated false discovery rates by permuting HLA or CMV assignments 20 times. In a later analysis, co-occurring TCRs were grouped with DBSCAN, and TCRdist sequence similarity was added when clustering was performed within HLA-allele-positive subsets. Repertoires with fewer than 30,000 or more than 120,000 public chains, plus five repertoires with anomalous nucleotide sharing, were excluded from co-occurrence clustering. Drawn from immuneACCESS, this table holds only the in-frame rearrangements with V and J called that TCRdb kept. Clones are partly lost; checked studies trace under half to an unresolved V gene and leave the rest unexplained. Clonal size and the V and J genes are those of that table, whereas D and trimming came from the DNA. This sample holds some 190,000 clones; roughly 82% were observed only once. The leading ten clones occupy 1.5% to 1.9% of the sample.

The source of the sample is a study of cytomegalovirus exposure and HLA in healthy donors (TCRdb year 2017). For the wider study: In an earlier analysis of under 750 of the donors, 250 to 350 Gb of sequence data and 90 million to 120 million unique TCR beta sequences from about 179 million T cells were reported. An early release covering some 640 HLA-typed donors comprised roughly 300 gigabases of sequencing data and 65 million to 100 million unique TCR sequences. Of the 300 to 500 genotyped donors, over 80% were placed in the genetic ancestry cluster associated with self-reported Caucasian donors. The study aimed to test whether signatures of past pathogen exposure could be identified by cataloging public T cell receptors. The T cell repertoires of 666 subjects were profiled by immunosequencing and related to cytomegalovirus serostatus. Along with the 666-subject first cohort, a separate validation cohort of over a hundred different subjects was used. High-throughput TCR immunosequencing, statistical association of individual TCRs with disease status, and machine learning were combined to predict cytomegalovirus infection status. In a later analysis, previously published TCR beta repertoires from roughly 710 donors were re-analyzed and high-resolution HLA genotyping was added so that TCR occurrence patterns could be studied. Rather than drawing on any new phenotypic data, the later analysis identified candidate immune exposures from TCR beta sequences and the way those sequences occurred across donors. An earlier analysis of 500 to 650 of the donors applied high-throughput TCR beta sequencing to assess whether each TCR beta V gene segment acted as functional or pseudogenic. Donor age, sex, ethnicity and CMV serostatus were compiled alongside the repertoire data. A later genetic analysis took genome-wide SNP genotypes for about 60% of the roughly 670 donors and used that subset as a discovery cohort. All discovery cohort repertoires had been generated on a single sequencing platform. HLA typing covered class I and class II loci at four-digit resolution. The number of typed donors differed by locus: roughly 620-640 for A, B, C, DRB1 and DQB1; 522 for DQA1; 606 for DPA1; and roughly 490 for DPB1. A handful of DR-DQ haplotypes were treated as single units for association and clustering because of strong linkage in the cohort. Among about 400 genotyped donors of the cohort, an average of around 250,000 unique TCR beta nucleotide sequences was sequenced per donor, of which approximately 18% were non-productive.

The cohort was made up of 666 healthy bone marrow donors. All cohort members were sampled while nominally healthy, although unrecorded immune exposures were likely present. The donor was CMV seronegative and was included in the group of a few hundred seronegative cohort members. A peripheral blood sample was provided by each donor, and peripheral blood mononuclear cells were used for TCR beta sequencing. The Qiagen DNeasy Blood Extraction Kit was used to extract genomic DNA from the blood cell samples. The CDR3 contains 14 residues, cysteine and phenylalanine counted. The read is trimmed to its CDR3 DNA, 42 bases read in frame from base 1. The germline V gene provides CDR1 SGHVS and CDR2 FQNEAQ. At the junction V is shortened by 4 bases and J by 2 bases; bases outside the gene matches: 5. Beyond this particular receptor, the publication reports: For the cohort, immune exposure information was limited to CMV serostatus. According to a later analysis, TCR association rates differed among HLA loci, with DRB1 alleles showing the most associated TCRs and HLA-C alleles showing the fewest. In vitro tests confirmed that a few of the cytomegalovirus-associated TCR beta chains recognize cytomegalovirus antigens. Across donors, most TCR sequences were observed very rarely, whereas some public TCRs were present in many individuals. V-gene and J-gene trimming of TCR beta chains was associated with a missense DCLRE1C variant in a later genetic analysis, and the association was replicated in an independent cohort. The sequencing pipeline was judged likely to have produced a cluster of highly shared sequence variants as a technical artifact. Over 15 rarely observed V segments, including chromosome 9 orphons, were excluded from the earlier analysis of a few hundred of the donors because counts were too low. Sequencing depth was assumed to be roughly uniform across donors in the presence/absence analyses, though that assumption may not hold. A later analysis found that most CMV-associated TCR beta chains appeared HLA-restricted, with HLA associations seemingly driven largely by CMV exposure. Some IMGT-functional V segments, including TRBV6-2 and TRBV6-3, could not be distinguished by the 87-base-pair reads and were therefore excluded. Strong co-occurrence of HLA alleles, especially DR and DQ, made assigning TCR associations to individual alleles difficult. Several of the top co-occurrence clusters appeared to be linked to parvovirus B19, influenza, CMV and Epstein-Barr virus, according to a later analysis. Because some donors lacked HLA typing at each locus, the association tests relied only on the typed subset. In both the original and validation cohorts, the classifier was reported to diagnose cytomegalovirus status with high specificity and sensitivity. In a later analysis, HLA-associated TCR beta chains showed more clonal expansion and lower generation probabilities than non-associated chains that were equally common. An earlier analysis of some 560 of the donors showed that most TCR beta V segments appeared in productive rearrangements either about 87% or about 30% of the time, which broadly matched IMGT annotations. The authors suggested that the approach could potentially be generalized to other disease states and immunological phenotypes. In this cohort, only TCR beta chains were sequenced, and detectable features were limited by the absence of alpha or paired-chain data. Linkage disequilibrium might explain the correlated functional status among segregating V segments, but an unknown experimental factor could not be ruled out. The study gave a list of under 200 TCR beta chains associated with cytomegalovirus. Compared with the approximately 720-donor mean, donors in an Asian-associated ancestry cluster had fewer N-insertions in productive TCRs, according to a later genetic analysis. In a later analysis, 16,951 TCR beta sequences were associated with specific HLA alleles at a false discovery rate of 0.05. A further reported finding was that TCR beta sequences accurately predicted the HLA-A and HLA-B alleles for most subjects in the first cohort.

Sequenced material: PBMCs. The source of this sequence is a man aged 35-49 years in good health and CMV-seronegative. The chain is encoded by TRBV7-8 joined to TRBJ2-7, and 7 junction bases match TRBD1. The CDR3 is CASSSSGQTYEQYF. The DNA sequence is TGTGCCAGCAGCTCATCGGGACAGACCTACGAGCAGTACTTC.